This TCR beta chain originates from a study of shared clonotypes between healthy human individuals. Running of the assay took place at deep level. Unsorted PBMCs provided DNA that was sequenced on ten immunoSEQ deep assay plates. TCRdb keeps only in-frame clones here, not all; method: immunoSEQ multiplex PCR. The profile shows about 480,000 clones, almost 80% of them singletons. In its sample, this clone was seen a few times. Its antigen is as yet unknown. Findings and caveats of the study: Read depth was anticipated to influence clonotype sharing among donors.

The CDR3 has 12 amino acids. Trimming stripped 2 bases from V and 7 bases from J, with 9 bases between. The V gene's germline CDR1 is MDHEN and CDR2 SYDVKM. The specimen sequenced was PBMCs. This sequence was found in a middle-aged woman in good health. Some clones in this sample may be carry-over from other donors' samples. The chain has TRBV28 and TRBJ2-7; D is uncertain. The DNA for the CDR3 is TGTGCCAGCAGTTTAGGCCTTGGAGAGCAGTACTTC. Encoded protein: CASSLGLGEQYF.